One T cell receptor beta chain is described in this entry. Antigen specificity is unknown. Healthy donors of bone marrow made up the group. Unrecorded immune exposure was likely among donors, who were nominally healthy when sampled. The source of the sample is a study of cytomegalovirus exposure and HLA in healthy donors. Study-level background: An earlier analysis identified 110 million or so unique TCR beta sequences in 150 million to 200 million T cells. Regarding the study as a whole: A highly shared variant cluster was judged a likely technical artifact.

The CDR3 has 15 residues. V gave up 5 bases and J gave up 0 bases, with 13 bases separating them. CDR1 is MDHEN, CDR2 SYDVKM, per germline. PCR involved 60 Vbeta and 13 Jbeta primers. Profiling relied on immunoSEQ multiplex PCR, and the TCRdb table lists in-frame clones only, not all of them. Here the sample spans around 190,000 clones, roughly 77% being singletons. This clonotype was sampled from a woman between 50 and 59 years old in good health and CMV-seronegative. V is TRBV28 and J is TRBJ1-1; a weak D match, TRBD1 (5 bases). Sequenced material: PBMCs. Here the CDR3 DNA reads TGTGCCAGCAGTCTTCCGGGACTCATGAACACTGAAGCTTTCTTT. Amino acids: CASSLPGLMNTEAFF.